The subject of this entry is one TCR beta chain. No cognate antigen has been identified for it. No much larger clone is present one base from it, and per-base qualities are unavailable. The sample is drawn from a study of identical twins (TCRdb year 2016). The study in broad terms: To test whether fetal clonotypes persist, the study used deep sequencing on TCR alpha and beta repertoires from monozygotic twins, unrelated adults of various ages, and cord blood. To rule out contamination, replicate twin experiments were performed at different times with different library preparation protocols.

Overall study results and their limits: Compared with coincidental sharing between unrelated individuals, out-of-frame TCR alpha sequences shared between twins showed an excess of sequences with low generation probability. The excess sharing between twins in beta out-of-frame sequences was weaker because fewer shared sequences reduced the signal-to-noise ratio. Recombination models systematically underestimated out-of-frame TCR alpha sharing in monozygotic twins but agreed with sharing between unrelated individuals. Because the same donors could not be followed over many years, the conclusions depended on cross-sectional statistical analysis. Zero-insertion analyses could be partly confounded by invariant T cells such as MAIT and iNKT, though diverse VJ usage argued against such confounding for most clonotypes. Fewer insertions were carried by abundant cord blood beta clonotypes; a weaker similar trend was observed in young adult naive repertoires, while no such trend was observed in memory repertoires.

Every donor in the study was a healthy Caucasian. Three pairs of female monozygotic twins, all aged roughly 18 to 30 years, were included in the twin cohort. RNA for TCR libraries was isolated from peripheral blood mononuclear cells. From its cysteine to its phenylalanine, the CDR3 spans 12 amino acids. CDR3 DNA only is kept here, 36 bases in frame from base 1. CDR1 and CDR2 were assigned from the germline V gene (reference sequence) as LGHDT and YNNKEL. V and J are truncated by 4 bases and 12 bases respectively, leaving an intervening sequence of 13 bases. The library relied on 5' RACE. The listed sequencing device is Illumina HiSeq 2000. A universal primer binding site was introduced by template switching, and a unique molecular identifier was present in the final cDNA, enabling accurate counting of TCR cDNA molecules. Specific primers in the conserved constant-segment region were used to synthesize first-strand cDNA for TCR alpha and beta chains. To control for contamination, each cDNA library was double barcoded with a SMART-Mk sample barcode plus Illumina barcodes. TruSeq adapter sequences and Illumina sample barcodes were added in two successive PCR steps. Sequencing of the TCR alpha and beta cDNA libraries was done on the Illumina HiSeq platform using custom primers. The study's processing was this. MiGEC processed the raw reads to extract unique molecular identifiers, while MiXCR was used to determine the CDR3 positions. Recombination models were inferred per individual with the repgenHMM and IGoR tools using an EM algorithm. The analysis of shared clonotypes was done with the tcR package in R, with sharing normalized by the product of cloneset sizes. Out-of-frame nonproductive sequences were analyzed to study raw recombination free of thymic and clonal selection effects. TCRdb reprocessing: public reads trimmed at Q25 with fastp, clones called with MiXCR, in-frame beta chains kept. Entries are consolidated by CDR3 protein sequence, retaining the most common genes and DNA. The V and J calls, along with clone size, are taken from TCRdb and not from the paper's own processing. For this sample there are about 700,000 distinct CDR3 sequences; around 8.3% appear just once. Together, the top ten hold 0.85% to 1% of the sample.

The same data also contributed to another study, on yellow fever vaccine responses in identical twins. The second source states: According to the authors, in identical twins the way T cells responded to vaccination appeared partly convergent and partly personalized. In identical twins, the study followed T cell clones that responded to the vaccine with precision.

This TCR derives from a woman younger than 30 in good health. The source material was PBMCs. Recombination joined TRBV3-1 with TRBJ2-1, with an unclear D gene assignment. Here the CDR3 is given as CASSPLVGRQFF. The DNA sequence follows: TGTGCCAGCAGCCCCTTAGTCGGGCGGCAGTTCTTC.